This T cell receptor beta chain was profiled in a study of cytomegalovirus exposure and HLA in healthy donors (dated by TCRdb to 2016 to 2017). Turning to the overall study: An earlier analysis of approximately 590 of the donors reported 250 to 300 Gb of sequence data and some 100 million unique TCR beta sequences from about 179 million T cells. An early release covering roughly 600 HLA-typed donors comprised about 290 gigabases of sequencing data and approximately 80 million unique TCR sequences. Of the 300 to 500 genotyped donors, 70% to 90% were placed in the genetic ancestry cluster associated with self-reported Caucasian donors. The study aimed to test whether cataloging public T cell receptors could reveal signatures of past pathogen exposure. The study used immunosequencing to profile the T cell repertoires of several hundred subjects and linked those repertoires to cytomegalovirus serostatus. Along with the roughly 670-subject first cohort, a separate validation cohort of over 90 different subjects was used. To predict cytomegalovirus infection status, the study brought together high-throughput TCR immunosequencing, statistical association of individual TCRs with disease status, and machine learning. A later analysis re-examined previously published TCR beta repertoires from just over 650 donors and added high-resolution HLA genotyping to investigate patterns of TCR occurrence. In the later analysis, no new phenotypic data were used to find candidate immune exposures; instead, reliance was placed on TCR beta sequences and their occurrence across donors. In an earlier analysis of roughly 580 of the donors, high-throughput TCR beta sequencing was used to judge whether each TCR beta V gene segment behaved as functional or pseudogenic. Donor age, sex, ethnicity and CMV serostatus were compiled together with the repertoire data. A later genetic analysis used genome-wide SNP genotypes for about 55% of the 666 donors, treating that subset as a discovery cohort. All discovery cohort repertoires had been generated on a single sequencing platform. Class I and class II HLA loci were covered by the typing at four-digit resolution. Typing coverage differed by locus: A, B, C, DRB1 and DQB1 were typed in roughly 620-640 donors, DQA1 in about 510, DPA1 in around 580, and DPB1 in roughly 470. Several DR-DQ haplotypes were handled as single units for association and clustering because linkage in the cohort was strong. Across approximately 400 genotyped donors of the cohort, an average of about 220,000 unique TCR beta nucleotide sequences per donor were sequenced, and 15% to 20% of those sequences were non-productive. Points the paper makes about the study in general: According to a later analysis, most CMV-associated TCR beta chains appeared to be HLA-restricted, and the HLA associations seemed to be driven largely by CMV exposure. In a later analysis, around 17,000 TCR beta sequences were associated with specific HLA alleles at a false discovery rate of 0.05. A cluster of highly shared sequence variants was judged likely to represent a technical artifact of the sequencing pipeline. A further reported finding was that TCR beta sequences accurately predicted the HLA-A and HLA-B alleles for most subjects in the first cohort. Assigning TCR associations to individual alleles was difficult when HLA alleles, especially DR and DQ, strongly co-occurred. Broadly in line with IMGT annotations, most TCR beta V segments showed up in productive rearrangements about 87% or about 30% of the time in an earlier analysis of about 500 of the donors. Sequencing depth was assumed to be roughly uniform across donors in the presence/absence analyses, though that assumption may not hold. It was suggested by the authors that the approach could potentially be generalized to other disease states and immunological phenotypes. According to a later genetic analysis, donors in an Asian-associated ancestry cluster had fewer N-insertions in productive TCRs than the approximately 650-donor mean. A few of the identified cytomegalovirus-associated TCR beta chains were confirmed in vitro to be specific for cytomegalovirus antigens. A later genetic analysis associated a missense DCLRE1C variant with V-gene and J-gene trimming of TCR beta chains, and an independent cohort replicated the association. HLA typing was unavailable for some donors at each locus, so association tests used only the typed subset. Several of the top co-occurrence clusters appeared to be linked to parvovirus B19, influenza, CMV and Epstein-Barr virus, according to a later analysis. The study gave a list of under 200 TCR beta chains associated with cytomegalovirus. Correlated functional status among segregating V segments might be attributable to linkage disequilibrium, but an unknown experimental factor could not be ruled out. A later analysis found that TCR association rates varied across HLA loci, with DRB1 alleles showing the most associated TCRs and HLA-C alleles the fewest. Approximately 18 rarely observed V segments, including chromosome 9 orphons, were excluded from the earlier analysis of 550 to 700 of the donors because counts were too low. CMV serostatus was the only immune exposure information available for the cohort. Across donors, most TCR sequences were observed very rarely, whereas some public TCRs were present in many individuals. The cohort was sequenced for TCR beta chains only, and without alpha or paired-chain data the features that could be detected were limited. In both the original and validation cohorts, the classifier was reported to diagnose cytomegalovirus status with high specificity and sensitivity. In a later analysis, HLA-associated TCR beta chains showed more clonal expansion and lower generation probabilities than non-associated chains that were equally common.

The cohort comprised fewer than 750 healthy bone marrow donors. Cohort members were all nominally healthy when sampled, although unrecorded immune exposures were likely present. The donor was CMV seropositive and was included in the group of approximately 300 seropositive cohort members. Each donor provided a peripheral blood sample, and peripheral blood mononuclear cells were used for TCR beta sequencing. The Qiagen DNeasy Blood Extraction Kit was used to extract genomic DNA from the blood cell samples. As concerns this clone: The antigen it binds to is not known. No per-base quality is available; no much larger clone lies one base away.

Libraries were constructed by the immunoSEQ multiplex PCR assay. For the multiplex PCR, a mixture combining 60 forward primers for TCR Vbeta segments and 13 reverse primers for TCR Jbeta segments was used. Amplification of the CDR3 region of rearranged TCR beta genes was performed with a multiplex PCR assay on genomic DNA. The Illumina HiSeq System was used to sequence the amplified TCR beta libraries as 87-base-pair reads. Per the original workflow: Across the 640 or so repertoires, a later analysis counted about 81 million unique TCR beta chains, approximately 10 million of which were shared by at least two donors. Raw reads were error-corrected and collapsed into unique sequences with a nearest-neighbor algorithm that merged closely related sequences to remove PCR and sequencing errors. CDR3 sequences were aligned to IMGT reference sequences to assign V, D and J gene segments. For a sequence to be retained, a match of at least six nucleotides to both a V gene segment and a J gene segment was required. A rearrangement was called productive if the CDR3 had no stop codons and remained in frame with V and J, and every other rearrangement was called non-productive. Following IMGT convention, CDR3 was defined as the stretch from the second conserved V-encoded cysteine to the conserved J-encoded phenylalanine. The earlier analysis of roughly 590 of the donors excluded sequences that lacked an unambiguous match to a single V gene segment. An earlier analysis of 587 of the donors classified V segments as functional when productive rearrangements were above 56.7% and as segregating when the standard deviation between donors was above 5%. A statistical classification framework was built for diagnosing cytomegalovirus status from the catalog of TCR beta chain sequences. In a later analysis, TCR nucleotide sequences were compared against IMGT/GENE-DB human TR gene sequences so that V and J genes could be assigned. A later analysis assigned CDR3 sequences and most-parsimonious VDJ recombination scenarios with the TCRdist pipeline. A later analysis defined each TCR beta chain by its CDR3 amino acid sequence plus V-gene family, and excluded reads lacking a unique V-gene family. To address suspected cross-contamination and a sequencing artifact, a later analysis removed roughly 580 highly shared, low-generation-probability nucleotide sequences. For each public chain, a later analysis derived a clonal expansion index from normalized ranks of inferred template counts within each repertoire. A later analysis computed generation probabilities with a VDJ recombination model fitted to out-of-frame rearrangements, and checked the results against IGoR. In a later analysis, hypergeometric tests were used to score TCR-TCR, TCR-HLA and TCR-CMV co-occurrence, with a repertoire-size bias correction applied to TCR pairs. A later analysis estimated false discovery rates by permuting HLA or CMV assignments 20 times. In a later analysis, co-occurring TCRs were grouped using DBSCAN, with TCRdist sequence similarity added in when clustering inside HLA-allele-positive subsets. Co-occurrence clustering excluded repertoires with fewer than 30,000 or more than 120,000 public chains, plus five with anomalous nucleotide sharing. Sourced from immuneACCESS, this table was stored by TCRdb with only in-frame sequences that have V and J called. A share of the clones is absent; for the studies checked, an unresolved V gene accounts for under half, and the remainder has no known explanation. The V and J calls and clone size come from that table; D and trimming were worked out from the DNA. The sample table shows about 120,000 clones, and about 83% are seen once. 2.5% to 3% of the sample is in the top ten clones.

The sequenced material came from PBMCs. This clonotype was sampled from a woman aged 40-49 years in good health and CMV-seropositive.

The DNA is as follows: TGTGCCAGCTCACCACAGAGCGGGAGCTCCTACGAGCAGTACTTC. This gives the protein CASSPQSGSSYEQYF. The sequence is built from TRBV18 and TRBJ2-7; 8 nucleotides in the junction match TRBD2. Trimmed from V: 1 base; trimmed from J: 0 bases; junction bases lacking a gene match: 2. The CDR3 spans 15 residues, from the cysteine through the phenylalanine. Only the CDR3 region is kept as DNA, spanning 45 bases read in frame from base 1. CDR1 and CDR2, looked up from the germline V gene, are KGHSH and LQKENI.